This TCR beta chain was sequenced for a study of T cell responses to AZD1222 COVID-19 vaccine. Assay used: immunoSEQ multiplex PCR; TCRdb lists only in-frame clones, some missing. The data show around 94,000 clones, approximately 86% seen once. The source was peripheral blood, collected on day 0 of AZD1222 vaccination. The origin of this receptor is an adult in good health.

The CDR3 here is CASSQDSQRGDTQYF. As DNA, the CDR3 is TGCGCCAGCAGCCAAGATAGCCAACGGGGGGATACGCAGTATTTT. This sequence joins TRBV4-1 and TRBJ2-3; D might be TRBD2 (6 bases). V was trimmed by 0 bases and J by 6 bases, leaving 13 bases between them. CDR3 size: 15 residues. Germline V gives CDR1 MGHRA, CDR2 YSYEKL.